This is a list of T cell receptor beta chains from one sample in a study of CD8 T cells in Susac syndrome. Each CDR3 protein gets one entry after TCRdb re-called the immunoSEQ multiplex PCR reads with MiXCR. The table lists under 200,000 distinct CDR3 sequences, 90% to 95% of them singletons. Sequenced input: CD4+ T cells from PBMCs. The receptors were gathered from a human donor in good health. CDR3s include the opening cysteine and the closing phenylalanine or tryptophan. The D gene is left open where the match is weak. Size is omitted from some rows. Given values are once, few, many or a class for expanded clones.

v_gene: TRBV5-1
abundance: .
d_gene: .
j_gene: TRBJ2-5
CDR3aa: CASSLSGHPEETQYF
CDR3nt: TGCGCCAGCAGCTTATCTGGACACCCGGAGGAGACCCAGTACTTC

v_gene: TRBV5-6
abundance: .
d_gene: TRBD1
j_gene: TRBJ2-5
CDR3aa: CASSSSLGTGAWYF
CDR3nt: TGTGCCAGCAGCTCCTCCCTTGGGACAGGGGCCTGGTACTTC

v_gene: TRBV7-2
abundance: .
d_gene: TRBD1
j_gene: TRBJ2-3
CDR3aa: CASSLARQGQGPQYF
CDR3nt: TGTGCCAGCAGCTTAGCCAGACAGGGGCAGGGCCCCCAGTATTTT

v_gene: TRBV25-1
abundance: .
d_gene: TRBD1
j_gene: TRBJ1-3
CDR3aa: CASRDRSSGNTIYF
CDR3nt: TGTGCCAGCAGGGACAGGAGCTCTGGAAACACCATATATTTT

v_gene: TRBV29-1
abundance: .
d_gene: TRBD2
j_gene: TRBJ2-1
CDR3aa: CSVVSLYGGSSYNEQFF
CDR3nt: TGCAGCGTTGTATCGCTCTACGGGGGGAGCTCCTACAATGAGCAGTTCTTC

v_gene: TRBV18
abundance: .
d_gene: .
j_gene: TRBJ1-4
CDR3aa: CASSPQEIQPNEKLFF
CDR3nt: TGTGCCAGCTCTCCACAGGAGATCCAGCCTAATGAAAAACTGTTTTTT

v_gene: TRBV10-2
abundance: once
d_gene: TRBD2
j_gene: TRBJ2-3
CDR3aa: CASSEGTSLRPQYF
CDR3nt: TGCGCCAGCAGTGAGGGGACTAGCCTTCGGCCGCAGTATTTT

v_gene: TRBV20-1
abundance: .
d_gene: .
j_gene: TRBJ2-7
CDR3aa: CSAGTGYQQYF
CDR3nt: TGCAGTGCTGGGACTGGTTACCAGCAGTACTTC

v_gene: TRBV7-2
abundance: .
d_gene: .
j_gene: TRBJ1-2
CDR3aa: CASSLAIRLEYGYTF
CDR3nt: TGTGCCAGCAGCTTAGCGATTCGCCTAGAATATGGCTACACCTTC

v_gene: TRBV12-5
abundance: .
d_gene: TRBD2
j_gene: TRBJ2-1
CDR3aa: CASGLVSGSSYNEQFF
CDR3nt: TGTGCTAGTGGTTTGGTAAGCGGGAGTTCCTACAATGAGCAGTTCTTC

v_gene: TRBV2
abundance: .
d_gene: .
j_gene: TRBJ2-2
CDR3aa: CASSETGVGTGELFF
CDR3nt: TGTGCCAGCAGTGAAACCGGGGTCGGCACCGGGGAGCTGTTTTTT

v_gene: TRBV6-5
abundance: .
d_gene: TRBD1
j_gene: TRBJ1-2
CDR3aa: CASRGTAQGYTF
CDR3nt: TGTGCCAGCAGGGGGACAGCACAGGGCTACACCTTC

v_gene: TRBV28
abundance: .
d_gene: .
j_gene: TRBJ2-7
CDR3aa: CATLDGADYEQYF
CDR3nt: TGTGCCACCCTGGACGGAGCGGACTACGAGCAGTACTTC

v_gene: TRBV28
abundance: .
d_gene: .
j_gene: TRBJ2-7
CDR3aa: CASSLVAAGYEQYF
CDR3nt: TGTGCCAGCAGTTTGGTAGCGGCAGGCTACGAGCAGTACTTC

v_gene: TRBV5-6
abundance: .
d_gene: TRBD1
j_gene: TRBJ2-3
CDR3aa: CASSLTGGPTDTQYF
CDR3nt: TGTGCCAGCAGCTTAACAGGGGGCCCTACAGATACGCAGTATTTT

v_gene: TRBV5-1
abundance: .
d_gene: .
j_gene: TRBJ2-5
CDR3aa: CASSDLMETQYF
CDR3nt: TGCGCCAGCAGCGACCTTATGGAGACCCAGTACTTC